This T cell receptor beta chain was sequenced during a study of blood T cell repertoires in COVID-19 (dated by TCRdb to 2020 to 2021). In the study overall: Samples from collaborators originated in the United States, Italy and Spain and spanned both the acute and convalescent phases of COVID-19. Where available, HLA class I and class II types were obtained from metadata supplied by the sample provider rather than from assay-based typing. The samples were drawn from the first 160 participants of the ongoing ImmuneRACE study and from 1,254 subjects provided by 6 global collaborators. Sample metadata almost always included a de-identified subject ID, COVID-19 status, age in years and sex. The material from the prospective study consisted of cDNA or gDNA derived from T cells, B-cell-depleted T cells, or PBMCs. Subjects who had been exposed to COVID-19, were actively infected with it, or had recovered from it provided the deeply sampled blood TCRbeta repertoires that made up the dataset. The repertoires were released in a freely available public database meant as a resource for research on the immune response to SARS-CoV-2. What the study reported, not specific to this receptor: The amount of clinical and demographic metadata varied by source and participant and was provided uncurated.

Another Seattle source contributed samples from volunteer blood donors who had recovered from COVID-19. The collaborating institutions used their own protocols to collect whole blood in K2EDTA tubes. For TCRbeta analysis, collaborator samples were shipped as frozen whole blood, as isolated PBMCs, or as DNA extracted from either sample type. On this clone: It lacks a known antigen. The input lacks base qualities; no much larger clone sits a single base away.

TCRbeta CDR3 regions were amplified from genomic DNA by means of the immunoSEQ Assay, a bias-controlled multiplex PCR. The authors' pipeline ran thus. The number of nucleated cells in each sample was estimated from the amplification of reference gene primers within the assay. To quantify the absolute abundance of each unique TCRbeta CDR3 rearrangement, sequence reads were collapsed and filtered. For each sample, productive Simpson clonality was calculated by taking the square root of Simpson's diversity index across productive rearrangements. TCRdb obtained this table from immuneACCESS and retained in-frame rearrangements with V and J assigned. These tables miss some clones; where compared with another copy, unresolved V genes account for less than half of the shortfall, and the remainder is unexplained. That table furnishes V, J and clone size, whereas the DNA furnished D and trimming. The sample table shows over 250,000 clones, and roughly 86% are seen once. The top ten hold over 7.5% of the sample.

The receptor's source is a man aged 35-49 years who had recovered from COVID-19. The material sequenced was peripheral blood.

The CDR3 protein sequence reads: CASSVSFSGNTIYF. At the DNA level, the sequence is TGTGCCAGCAGCGTTAGTTTTTCTGGAAACACCATATATTTT. The receptor chain draws on TRBV7-9 and TRBJ1-3, with no confidently assigned D gene. The CDR3, cysteine through phenylalanine, is 14 amino acids long. Just CDR3 DNA is preserved here, 42 bases in frame from base 1. CDR1 SEHNR and CDR2 FQNEAQ are derived from the germline V gene (reference sequence). V and J lose 5 bases and 1 base, and a span of 9 bases separates them.